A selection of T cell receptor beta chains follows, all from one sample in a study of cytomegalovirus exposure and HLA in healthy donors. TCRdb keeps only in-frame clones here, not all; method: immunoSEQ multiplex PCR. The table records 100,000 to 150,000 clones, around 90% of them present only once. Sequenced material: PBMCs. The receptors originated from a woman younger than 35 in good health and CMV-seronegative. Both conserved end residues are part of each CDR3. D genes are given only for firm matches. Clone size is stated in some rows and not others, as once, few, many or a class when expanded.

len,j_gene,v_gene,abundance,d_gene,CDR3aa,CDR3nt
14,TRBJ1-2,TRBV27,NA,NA,CASSLEGLGYGYTF,TGTGCCAGCAGTTTGGAGGGGCTGGGCTATGGCTACACCTTC
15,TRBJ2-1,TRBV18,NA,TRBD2,CASSQGLAGGNEQFF,TGTGCCAGCTCACAGGGACTAGCGGGAGGGAATGAGCAGTTCTTC
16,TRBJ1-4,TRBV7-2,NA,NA,CASSLAPGEGIEKLFF,TGTGCCAGCAGCTTAGCCCCAGGGGAGGGAATTGAAAAACTGTTTTTT
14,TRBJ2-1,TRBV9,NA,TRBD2,CASSVDGGAAEQFF,TGTGCCAGCAGCGTAGACGGGGGGGCCGCTGAGCAGTTCTTC
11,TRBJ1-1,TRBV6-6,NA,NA,CASSLVAEAFF,TGTGCCAGCTCTTTAGTTGCTGAAGCTTTCTTT
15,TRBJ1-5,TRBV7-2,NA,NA,CASSIAGGGNQPQHF,TGTGCCAGCAGCATAGCGGGGGGTGGCAATCAGCCCCAGCATTTT
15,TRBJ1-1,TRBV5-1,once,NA,CASSPVTEVPTEAFF,TGCGCCAGCAGCCCCGTCACGGAGGTGCCCACTGAAGCTTTCTTT
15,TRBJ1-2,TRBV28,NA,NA,CASSLSDKVLGGYTF,TGTGCCAGCAGTTTATCAGACAAGGTTCTCGGCGGCTACACCTTC
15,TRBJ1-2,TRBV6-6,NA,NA,CASSYGSGEYGGYTF,TGTGCCAGCAGTTACGGTTCGGGGGAATATGGTGGCTACACCTTC
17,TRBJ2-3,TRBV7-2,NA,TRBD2,CASSRTPSGVFTDTQYF,TGTGCCAGCAGCAGAACCCCTAGCGGGGTATTCACAGATACGCAGTATTTT
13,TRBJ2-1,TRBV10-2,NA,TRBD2,CASRLAVHNEQFF,TGCGCCAGCAGACTAGCGGTACACAATGAGCAGTTCTTC
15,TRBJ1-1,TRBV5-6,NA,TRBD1,CASSRPTGGLAEAFF,TGTGCCAGCAGCAGACCGACAGGGGGCTTGGCTGAAGCTTTCTTT
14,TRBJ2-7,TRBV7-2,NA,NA,CASSLPVYPYEQYF,TGTGCCAGCAGCTTACCCGTCTACCCTTACGAGCAGTACTTC
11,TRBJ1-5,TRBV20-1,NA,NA,CSARVRQPQHF,TGCAGTGCTAGAGTTCGTCAGCCCCAGCATTTT
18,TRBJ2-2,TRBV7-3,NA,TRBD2,CASSSRVRREGLDGELFF,TGTGCCAGCAGCTCAAGGGTTCGGCGGGAGGGCCTCGACGGGGAGCTGTTTTTT
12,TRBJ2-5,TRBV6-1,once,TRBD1,CASNNRGETQYF,TGTGCCAGCAACAACAGGGGAGAGACCCAGTACTTC
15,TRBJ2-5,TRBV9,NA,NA,CASSGSGYYQETQYF,TGTGCCAGCAGCGGTAGCGGCTACTACCAAGAGACCCAGTACTTC
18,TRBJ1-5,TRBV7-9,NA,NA,CASSLGGGGVLSNQPQHF,TGTGCCAGCAGCTTAGGCGGGGGAGGGGTCCTTAGCAATCAGCCCCAGCATTTT
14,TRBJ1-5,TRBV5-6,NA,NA,CASSMWDNNQPQHF,TGTGCCAGCAGCATGTGGGACAACAATCAGCCCCAGCATTTT
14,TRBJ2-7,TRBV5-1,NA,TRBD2,CASSLAPSGYEQYF,TGCGCCAGCAGCTTGGCCCCTAGCGGCTACGAGCAGTACTTC
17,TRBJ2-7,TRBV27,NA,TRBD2,CASSCPNYREALYEQYF,TGTGCCAGCAGTTGCCCGAATTACCGGGAGGCTCTCTACGAGCAGTACTTC
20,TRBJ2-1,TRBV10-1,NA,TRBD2,CASSDPHGGLAGDQYNEQFF,TGCGCCAGCAGTGACCCACACGGTGGACTAGCGGGAGATCAGTACAATGAGCAGTTCTTC
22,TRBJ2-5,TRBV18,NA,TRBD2,CASSSPTGTSGVSPHGGETQYF,TGTGCCAGCTCATCACCCACCGGGACTAGCGGGGTGTCCCCACACGGGGGAGAGACCCAGTACTTC
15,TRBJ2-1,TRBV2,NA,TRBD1,CANRGDSFPPNEQFF,TGTGCCAACAGGGGGGACAGTTTCCCCCCCAATGAGCAGTTCTTC
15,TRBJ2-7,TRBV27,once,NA,CASSPGAGILNEQYF,TGTGCCAGCAGTCCAGGGGCCGGAATTTTAAACGAGCAGTACTTC
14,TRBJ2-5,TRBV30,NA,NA,CAWSVNNFQETQYF,TGTGCCTGGAGTGTAAATAACTTCCAAGAGACCCAGTACTTC
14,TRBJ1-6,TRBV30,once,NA,CAWRWGQLNSPLHF,TGTGCCTGGAGGTGGGGGCAGCTTAATTCACCCCTCCACTTT
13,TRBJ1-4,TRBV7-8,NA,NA,CAVRGRVREKLFF,TGTGCCGTCAGGGGCAGGGTCCGTGAAAAACTGTTTTTT
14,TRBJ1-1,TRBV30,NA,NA,CAWKLQGETAEAFF,TGTGCCTGGAAGCTACAGGGAGAAACGGCTGAAGCTTTCTTT
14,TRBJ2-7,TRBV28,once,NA,CASTGAAISYEQYF,TGTGCCAGCACCGGAGCTGCAATCTCCTACGAGCAGTACTTC
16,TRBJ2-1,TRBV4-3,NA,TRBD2,CASSPGAGASYNEQFF,TGCGCCAGCAGCCCAGGAGCGGGGGCCTCGTACAATGAGCAGTTCTTC
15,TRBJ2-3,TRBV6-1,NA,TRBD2,CASSVLAGGADTQYF,TGTGCCAGCAGTGTACTAGCGGGGGGGGCTGATACGCAGTATTTT
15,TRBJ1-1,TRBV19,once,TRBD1,CASSPWTGVNTEAFF,TGTGCCAGTAGTCCCTGGACAGGAGTGAACACTGAAGCTTTCTTT
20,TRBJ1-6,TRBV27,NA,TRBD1,CASSWAWQGVGSSYNSPLHF,TGTGCCAGCAGCTGGGCCTGGCAGGGGGTGGGGAGCTCCTATAATTCACCCCTCCACTTT
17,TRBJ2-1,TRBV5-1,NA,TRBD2,CASSSGLAGHSYNEQFF,TGCGCCAGCAGCTCGGGACTAGCGGGGCACTCCTACAATGAGCAGTTCTTC
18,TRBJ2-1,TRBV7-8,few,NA,CASSLFGTPGESYNEQFF,TGTGCCAGCAGCTTATTCGGGACCCCAGGGGAATCCTACAATGAGCAGTTCTTC
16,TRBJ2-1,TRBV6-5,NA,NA,CASSYQAASSYNEQFF,TGTGCCAGCAGTTACCAAGCGGCCAGCTCCTACAATGAGCAGTTCTTC
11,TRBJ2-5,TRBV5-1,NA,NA,CASSPGETQYF,TGCGCCAGCAGCCCAGGAGAGACCCAGTACTTC
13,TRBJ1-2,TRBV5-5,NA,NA,CASSLYLLSGYTF,TGTGCCAGCAGCTTGTATCTTCTTTCCGGCTACACCTTC
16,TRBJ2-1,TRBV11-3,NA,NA,CASSTQELSSYNEQFF,TGTGCCAGCAGTACCCAGGAACTTAGCTCCTACAATGAGCAGTTCTTC
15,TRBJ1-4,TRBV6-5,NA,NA,CASSYSSQTNEKLFF,TGTGCCAGCAGTTACTCGTCCCAAACTAATGAAAAACTGTTTTTT
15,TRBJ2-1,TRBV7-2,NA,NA,CASSSIVGSYNEQFF,TGTGCCAGCAGCTCCATCGTCGGGTCCTACAATGAGCAGTTCTTC
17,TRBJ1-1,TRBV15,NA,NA,CATSSPRYRAWSTEAFF,TGTGCCACCAGCAGCCCGAGGTACAGGGCCTGGAGCACTGAAGCTTTCTTT
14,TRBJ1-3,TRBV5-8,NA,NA,CASSLAGIGNTIYF,TGTGCCAGCAGCTTGGCAGGGATCGGAAACACCATATATTTT
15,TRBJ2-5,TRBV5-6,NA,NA,CASSLVGRAQETQYF,TGTGCCAGCAGCTTGGTGGGCAGGGCGCAAGAGACCCAGTACTTC
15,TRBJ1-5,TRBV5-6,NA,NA,CASSLGGNSNQPQHF,TGTGCCAGCAGCTTGGGAGGGAATAGCAATCAGCCCCAGCATTTT
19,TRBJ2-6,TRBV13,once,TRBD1,CASSRRPGQGANGANVLTF,TGTGCCAGCAGCAGACGACCGGGACAGGGGGCTAATGGGGCCAACGTCCTGACTTTC
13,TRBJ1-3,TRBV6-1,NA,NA,CASMRSSGNTIYF,TGTGCCAGCATGCGGAGCTCTGGAAACACCATATATTTT
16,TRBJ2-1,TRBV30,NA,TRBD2,CAWSRIAGGFGNEQFF,TGTGCCTGGAGCCGAATAGCGGGAGGGTTCGGCAATGAGCAGTTCTTC
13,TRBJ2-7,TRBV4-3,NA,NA,CASAEGELYEQYF,TGCGCCAGCGCTGAGGGGGAACTCTACGAGCAGTACTTC
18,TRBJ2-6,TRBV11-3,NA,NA,CASSSTGFWEAGANVLTF,TGTGCCAGCAGCTCAACGGGTTTCTGGGAGGCTGGGGCCAACGTCCTGACTTTC
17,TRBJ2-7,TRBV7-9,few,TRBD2,CASSLAESLAGGYEQYF,TGTGCCAGCAGCTTAGCGGAAAGCCTAGCGGGGGGATACGAGCAGTACTTC
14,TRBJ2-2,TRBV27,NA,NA,CATVDGGDTGELFF,TGTGCCACCGTCGATGGGGGCGACACCGGGGAGCTGTTTTTT